Only a few counts were recorded for the clone carrying this T cell receptor (beta chain). What it binds is not known. These data belong to a study of CD8+ T cells in alopecia areata. Study-level findings and limits: An increase in clonality over normal scalp was evident in lesional scalp, especially alopecia totalis/universalis. Resident alphabeta T cells of normal skin are also sequenced in scalp samples.

The CDR3 is 15 amino acids. Germline-derived CDR1 and CDR2 are SEHNR and FQNEAQ (reference sequence). Trimming took off 4 bases at V and 3 bases at J, with 16 bases between the two ends. Extraction and reverse transcription of RNA yielded cDNA as the sequencing template. Some clones are missing from TCRdb's copy, which holds only in-frame ones; the method was immunoSEQ multiplex PCR. The sample carries around 190,000 clones, just over 55% recorded once. Sequenced material: CD8+ T cells sorted from blood. This chain joins TRBV7-9 and TRBJ2-7, with D possibly being TRBD1 (6 bases). This clonotype was sampled from a human donor in good health. This chain's CDR3 is CASSSDSPYRYEQYF. CDR3 nucleotide sequence: TGTGCCAGCAGCTCGGACAGCCCTTACCGCTACGAGCAGTACTTC.